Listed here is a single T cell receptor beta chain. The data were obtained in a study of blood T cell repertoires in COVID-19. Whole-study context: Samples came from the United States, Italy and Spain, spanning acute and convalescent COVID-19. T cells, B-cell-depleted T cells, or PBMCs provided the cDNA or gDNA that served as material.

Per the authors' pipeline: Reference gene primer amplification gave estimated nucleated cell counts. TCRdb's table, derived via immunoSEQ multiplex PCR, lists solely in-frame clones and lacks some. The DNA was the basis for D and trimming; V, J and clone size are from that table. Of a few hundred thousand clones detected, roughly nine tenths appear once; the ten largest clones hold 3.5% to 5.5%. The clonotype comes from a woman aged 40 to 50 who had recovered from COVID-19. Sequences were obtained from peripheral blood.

This chain's CDR3 is CASSVGLAGGPETQYF. Written as DNA, the CDR3 is TGTGCCAGTAGTGTGGGTCTAGCGGGGGGGCCCGAGACCCAGTACTTC. The J gene is TRBJ2-5, the V gene TRBV19; 12 bases are a match to TRBD2. Germline CDR1 and CDR2: LNHDA and SQIVND (reference sequence). V shed 5 bases, J shed 5 bases, and the junction held 9 bases outside the gene matches. The CDR3 runs to 16 residues.